This T cell receptor (beta chain) was recorded in a study of blood T cell repertoires in COVID-19. Overall study context: Some COVID-19 samples were acute and others convalescent; all came from the United States, Italy and Spain.

The protocol was immunoSEQ multiplex PCR, while the TCRdb copy is restricted to in-frame clones and leaves out a portion. Of nearly 250,000 clones detected, roughly 85% appear once; the ten largest clones hold 9.1%. CDR1 and CDR2 from the germline V gene are SGHRS and YFSETQ. V lost 1 base and J lost 0; bases outside the gene matches: 5. The CDR3 covers 17 residues. This TCR was sampled from a woman aged 50 to 65 with acute COVID-19. V is TRBV5-1 and J is TRBJ1-3; 9 nucleotides line up with TRBD1. Sample: PBMCs or T cells enriched from blood (not recorded which). DNA for the CDR3: TGCGCCAGCAGCTTGACGGGACAGGGTAACTCTGGAAACACCATATATTTT. Its protein product is CASSLTGQGNSGNTIYF.